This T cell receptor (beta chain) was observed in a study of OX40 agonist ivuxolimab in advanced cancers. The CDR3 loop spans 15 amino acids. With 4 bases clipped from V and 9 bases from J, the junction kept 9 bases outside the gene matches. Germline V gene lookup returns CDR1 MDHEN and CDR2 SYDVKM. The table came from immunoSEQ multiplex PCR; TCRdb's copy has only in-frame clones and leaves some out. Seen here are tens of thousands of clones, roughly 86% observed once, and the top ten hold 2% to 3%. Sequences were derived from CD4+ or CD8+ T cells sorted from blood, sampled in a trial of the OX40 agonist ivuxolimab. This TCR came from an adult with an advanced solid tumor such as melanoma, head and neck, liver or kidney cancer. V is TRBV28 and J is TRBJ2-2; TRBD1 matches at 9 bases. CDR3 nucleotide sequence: TGTGCCAGCAGTTCCCAAGGGACAGGGCAGAGGGAGCTGTTTTTT. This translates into CASSSQGTGQRELFF.